The 28 T cell receptor beta chains given below trace back to one sample, sequenced in a study of cytomegalovirus exposure and HLA in healthy donors (dated by TCRdb to the late 2010s). Library preparation employed the immunoSEQ multiplex PCR assay. For the multiplex PCR, a mixture combining 60 forward primers for TCR Vbeta segments and 13 reverse primers for TCR Jbeta segments was used. What TCRdb holds here is the immuneACCESS table cut down to in-frame rearrangements. Part of the clones is not present; checked against another copy, under half of the missing clones reflect an unresolved V gene, and the others are unexplained. In all, the sample holds about 170,000 clones, and about 80% of those were seen once. The top ten constitute around 0.97% of the sample. The sequencing input was PBMCs. These receptors were collected from a woman in her 50s in good health and CMV-seropositive.

V is TRBV6-5 and J is TRBJ2-5; no firm D call. The CDR3 sequence is 9 residues long. Germline lookup yields CDR1 MNHEY and CDR2 SVGAGI. Trimming removed 9 bases from V and 5 bases from J, with 4 bases in between. This chain's CDR3 is CASSETQYF. The DNA for the CDR3 is TGTGCCAGTTCGGAGACCCAGTACTTC.

V is TRBV6-1 and J is TRBJ2-1; 9 bases map to TRBD1. This CDR3 is built from 15 residues. CDR1 MNHNS and CDR2 SASEGT come from the germline V gene. V was clipped by 5 bases and J by 4 bases; unmatched bases: 6. The CDR3 reads CASSSRDREYNEQFF. CDR3 nucleotide sequence: TGTGCCAGCAGTTCCCGGGACAGGGAGTACAATGAGCAGTTCTTC.

This rearrangement joins TRBV19 to TRBJ2-7, with D maybe TRBD1 (5 bases). Germline-derived CDR1 and CDR2 are LNHDA and SQIVND (reference sequence). The CDR3 covers 14 residues. The V end lost 3 bases, the J end lost 0 bases, and 9 bases lay between the germline ends. The CDR3 spells CASSISDSSYEQYF. For the CDR3, the DNA is TGTGCCAGTAGTATTTCCGACAGCTCCTACGAGCAGTACTTC. The complete variable domain, with remaining parts taken from reference TRBV19 and TRBJ2-7, reads DGGITQSPKYLFRKEGQNVTLSCEQNLNHDAMYWYRQDPGQGLRLIYYSQIVNDFQKGDIAEGYSVSREKKESFPLTVTSAQKNPTAFYLCASSISDSSYEQYFGPGTRLTVT.

The chain recombines TRBV5-8 with TRBJ1-5, with TRBD1 as a possible D gene (5 bases). CDR1 and CDR2 from the germline V gene are SGHTS and YDEGEE. Trimming left V 5 bases short and J 3 bases short, with 12 bases between. The CDR3 has 14 amino acids. The CDR3 region is CASRGLGVNQPQHF. CDR3 in DNA: TGTGCCAGCAGGGGGCTAGGGGTCAATCAGCCCCAGCATTTT.

The chain's CDR3 is CSVESLGGSEQYF. The CDR3, as DNA: TGCAGCGTTGAAAGTCTGGGGGGGAGCGAGCAGTACTTC. The chain is built from TRBV29-1 and TRBJ2-7; 7 bases are a match to TRBD2. The CDR3 is 13 residues long. The ends lost 2 bases at V and 6 bases at J; junction bases unmatched: 7. CDR1 is SQVTM, CDR2 ANQGSEA, per germline.

This sequence joins TRBV7-2 and TRBJ1-2; 11 nucleotides line up with TRBD1. Germline CDR1 and CDR2: SGHTA and FQGNSA. This CDR3 has 15 residues. Trimming removed 6 bases from V and 3 bases from J; junction bases left unmatched: 6. CDR3 sequence: CASRSGTGGDYGYTF. CDR3 coding DNA: TGTGCCAGCAGGTCCGGGACAGGGGGTGACTATGGCTACACCTTC.

This clone was observed a handful of times. V is TRBV5-4 and J is TRBJ2-7, with 7 bases lining up with TRBD1. Per the germline V gene, CDR1 is SGHNT and CDR2 is YYREEE (reference sequence). The CDR3 consists of 16 residues. The trim removed 7 bases at V and 0 bases at J, leaving 13 bases unmatched. For the CDR3, the DNA is TGTGCCAGCTCGACAGGGACCACGTCAATCTCCTACGAGCAGTACTTC. It specifies CASSTGTTSISYEQYF.

This clone was counted a few times. This chain links TRBV18 with TRBJ1-4, with 12 bases matching TRBD1. The V segment lost 5 bases and the J segment 10 bases; nucleotides outside the gene matches: 8. The germline CDR1 and CDR2 sequences are KGHSH and LQKENI. The length of the CDR3 is 15 residues. CDR3 amino acids: CASSSAGTGGGKLFF. The CDR3 coding sequence is TGTGCCAGCTCAAGTGCCGGGACAGGGGGCGGAAAACTGTTTTTT.

The chain has TRBV15 and TRBJ1-3, with 8 bases fitting TRBD1. With V trimmed by 0 bases and J by 3 bases, 1 base remained unmatched. The CDR3 loop spans 15 amino acids. The V gene's germline CDR1 is LNHNV and CDR2 YYDKDF (reference sequence). For the CDR3, the DNA is TGTGCCACCAGCAGAGAGACAGGGGTTGGAAACACCATATATTTT. Protein: CATSRETGVGNTIYF. Full variable domain (outside the CDR3, taken from reference TRBV15 and TRBJ1-3): DAMVIQNPRYQVTQFGKPVTLSCSQTLNHNVMYWYQQKSSQAPKLLFHYYDKDFNNEADTPDNFQSRRPNTSFCFLDIRSPGLGDTAMYLCATSRETGVGNTIYFGEGSWLTVV.

The V call is TRBV5-1, the J call TRBJ2-7; TRBD2 agrees at 8 bases. The CDR3 is 14 residues long. Germline assignment: CDR1 SGHRS and CDR2 YFSETQ. V lost 3 bases and J lost 3; bases outside the gene matches: 5. This chain's CDR3 is CASSSLAGNYEQYF. The CDR3, as DNA: TGCGCCAGCAGCTCCCTAGCGGGTAACTACGAGCAGTACTTC.

The rearrangement uses TRBV19 and TRBJ2-7; D uncertain. The CDR3 is made up of 13 amino acids. CDR1 is LNHDA, CDR2 SQIVND, per germline (reference sequence). V was clipped by 3 bases and J by 4 bases, with 10 bases between them. For the CDR3, the DNA is TGTGCCAGTAGTATCAGGTTGAGTTACGAGCAGTACTTC. This codes for CASSIRLSYEQYF. Together with reference TRBV19 and TRBJ2-7, the CDR3 gives the full variable domain: DGGITQSPKYLFRKEGQNVTLSCEQNLNHDAMYWYRQDPGQGLRLIYYSQIVNDFQKGDIAEGYSVSREKKESFPLTVTSAQKNPTAFYLCASSIRLSYEQYFGPGTRLTVT.

This chain joins TRBV29-1 and TRBJ2-5; TRBD2 aligns across 9 bases. The V gene's germline CDR1 is SQVTM and CDR2 ANQGSEA. CDR3 length: 13 amino acids. V dropped 4 bases and J dropped 2; count of bases not matched to a gene: 2. The CDR3 spells CSVGGLAQETQYF. CDR3 nucleotides: TGCAGCGTTGGGGGACTAGCACAAGAGACCCAGTACTTC. The full variable domain, its missing parts supplied by reference TRBV29-1 and TRBJ2-5, is SAVISQKPSRDICQRGTSLTIQCQVDSQVTMMFWYRQQPGQSLTLIATANQGSEATYESGFVIDKFPISRPNLTFSTLTVSNMSPEDSSIYLCSVGGLAQETQYFGPGTRLLVL.

The chain has TRBV18 and TRBJ1-3; 7 positions match TRBD1. The CDR3 extends over 15 amino acids. CDR1 is KGHSH and CDR2 is LQKENI in the germline V gene. The V gene end was trimmed by 3 bases and the J gene end by 4 bases; junction bases not matched to a gene: 6. CDR3 coding DNA: TGTGCCAGCTCACCCGACAGGGCCGGCGGAAACACCATATATTTT. It is translated as CASSPDRAGGNTIYF.

The V call is TRBV30, the J call TRBJ1-5; TRBD1 agrees at 10 bases. Germline trimming cut 0 bases from V and 0 bases from J; bases unmatched to any gene: 8. Looked up from germline, CDR1 is GTSNPN and CDR2 is SVGIG (reference sequence). The CDR3 spans 18 residues. The CDR3 DNA is TGTGCCTGGAGTGTACGGGACAGGGGCGTGTATAGCAATCAGCCCCAGCATTTT. Its translation: CAWSVRDRGVYSNQPQHF.

V usage is TRBV7-2 and J usage is TRBJ2-5; the D gene is possibly TRBD2 (6 bases). There are 15 residues in the CDR3. Germline CDR1 and CDR2: SGHTA and FQGNSA. Trimming removed 1 base from V and 0 bases from J, with 9 bases in between. The CDR3 is CASSLGGTYQETQYF. The CDR3 coding sequence is TGTGCCAGCAGCTTAGGCGGGACCTACCAAGAGACCCAGTACTTC.

This chain joins TRBV7-8 and TRBJ1-2; 7 bases line up with TRBD1. In germline, CDR1 is SGHVS, CDR2 FQNEAQ. The CDR3 loop spans 13 amino acids. Unmatched junction bases numbered 7, after V lost 4 bases and J lost 8 bases. In DNA form, the CDR3 reads TGTGCCAGCAGCTCCGACAGGGCTTACGGCTACACCTTC. It is translated as CASSSDRAYGYTF.

The chain carries TRBV10-2 and TRBJ1-1; D is possibly TRBD1 (6 bases). The CDR3 spans 14 residues. Per the germline V gene, CDR1 is WSHSY and CDR2 is SAAADI. The V and J ends lost 2 bases and 11 bases respectively, with 18 bases between them. The CDR3 DNA is TGCGCCAGCAGTGAGCATGGGGGCCCGGTCGGGGCTTTCTTT. Translating it yields CASSEHGGPVGAFF.

This chain connects TRBV7-9 to TRBJ1-1, with 9 bases fitting TRBD1. The CDR3 is 15 amino acids. The J segment lost 3 bases and the V segment lost 5 bases, leaving 7 bases of the junction unmatched. Germline V CDR1 and CDR2: SEHNR, FQNEAQ (reference sequence). CDR3 amino acids: CASSLQGARDTEAFF. In nucleotides, the CDR3 is TGTGCCAGCAGCCTACAGGGGGCGCGGGACACTGAAGCTTTCTTT.

The V call is TRBV25-1, the J call TRBJ2-5; D gene unclear. The J call may be faulty, since TRBJ2-7 better matches the DNA end. Looked up from germline, CDR1 is MGHDK and CDR2 is SYGVNS. The CDR3 is 12 amino acids. The CDR3 nucleotides are TGTGCCAGCACCGACCGAGACTACGAGCAGTACTTC. This translates into CASTDRDYEQYF.

The chain is built from TRBV5-1 and TRBJ2-3; D gene uncertain. Germline CDR1 reads SGHRS; CDR2 reads YFSETQ. V was pared by 0 bases and J by 0 bases, with 5 bases between. This CDR3 has 14 residues. CDR3 sequence: CASSLDPSTDTQYF. DNA for the CDR3: TGCGCCAGCAGCTTGGATCCGAGCACAGATACGCAGTATTTT.

The V call is TRBV6-5, the J call TRBJ2-1; D not certain. CDR1 and CDR2 (germline): MNHEY, SVGAGI. The CDR3 runs 13 residues. The V gene lost 2 bases and the J gene lost 9 bases, with 11 bases spanning the gap. The CDR3 loop is CASSYRSAPEQFF. In nucleotides, the CDR3 is TGTGCCAGCAGTTACAGGAGCGCCCCTGAGCAGTTCTTC.

The rearrangement links TRBV27 to TRBJ2-3; TRBD2 matches 11 bases. The CDR3 is 21 residues long. After removal of 3 bases from V and 5 bases from J, the junction contained 22 bases not matched to a gene. Germline-derived CDR1 and CDR2 are MNHEY and SMNVEV (reference sequence). The CDR3 reads CASSFQVGFSGRARKKDTQYF. As DNA, the CDR3 is TGTGCCAGCAGTTTCCAGGTAGGGTTTAGCGGGAGGGCCAGGAAGAAAGATACGCAGTATTTT.

The chain employs TRBV4-3 and TRBJ2-2; a possible D gene is TRBD1 (5 bases). Per germline, CDR1 LGHNA and CDR2 YSLEER. Trimming removed 1 base at V and 0 bases at J, with 15 bases between. The CDR3 runs to 18 residues. This CDR3 reads CASSQVAMTAANTGELFF. CDR3 sequence (DNA): TGCGCCAGCAGCCAAGTGGCTATGACAGCCGCGAACACCGGGGAGCTGTTTTTT.

Note on this clone: This sample includes further DNA sequences coding for the same CDR3. The chain carries TRBV6-5 and TRBJ1-3; D might be TRBD1 (5 bases). Looked up from germline, CDR1 is MNHEY and CDR2 is SVGAGI. Trimming removed 2 bases at V and 0 bases at J, with 5 bases between. The CDR3 extends over 14 amino acids. The CDR3, as DNA: TGTGCCAGCAGTTACAGGGGCTCTGGAAACACCATATATTTT. The encoded protein is CASSYRGSGNTIYF.

This chain links TRBV27 with TRBJ1-6; 11 positions agree with TRBD1. The CDR3 totals 16 residues. CDR1 and CDR2 from the germline V gene are MNHEY and SMNVEV (reference sequence). The ends lost 6 bases at V and 7 bases at J; junction bases unmatched: 8. This chain's CDR3 is CASRAMDRGLNSPLHF. Written as DNA, the CDR3 is TGTGCCAGCAGGGCAATGGACAGGGGGCTCAATTCACCCCTCCACTTT.

The CDR3 spells CASSLEGAGGSGANVLTF. The CDR3 DNA reads as TGTGCCAGCAGCTTAGAAGGCGCGGGAGGCTCTGGGGCCAACGTCCTGACTTTC. This chain connects TRBV11-2 to TRBJ2-6; 8 nucleotides align to TRBD2. CDR1 and CDR2 from the germline V gene are SGHAT and FQNNGV. Germline trimming cut 0 bases from V and 0 bases from J; bases unmatched to any gene: 4. This CDR3 comprises 18 residues.

A single count supports this clone. This chain links TRBV18 with TRBJ2-3, with D possibly being TRBD2 (5 bases). The germline gives CDR1 KGHSH, CDR2 LQKENI. CDR3 size: 15 residues. V lost 0 bases, J lost 2 bases, and 9 bases lay in between. The CDR3 coding sequence is TGTGCCAGCTCACCACCCAGCGGATCCACAGATACGCAGTATTTT. Its protein product is CASSPPSGSTDTQYF.

V and J are TRBV28 and TRBJ2-7; D may be TRBD1 (5 bases). The CDR3 length is 14 residues. The germline CDR1 and CDR2 sequences are MDHEN and SYDVKM. Trimming stripped 2 bases from V and 1 base from J, with 9 bases between. The CDR3 sequence is CASSLSQGSYEQYF. CDR3 DNA sequence: TGTGCCAGCAGTTTAAGCCAGGGTTCCTACGAGCAGTACTTC.